The 26 T cell receptor beta chains below come from one sample, sequenced in a study of tumor-infiltrating lymphocytes in localized non-small cell lung cancer. Profiling relied on immunoSEQ multiplex PCR, and the TCRdb table lists in-frame clones only, not all of them. There are thousands of clones in the sample; around 55% occur only once, and around an eighth lies in the top ten. The specimen was lung tumor tissue. The receptor set was obtained from a human donor with non-small cell lung cancer.

This clone came up a few times. The CDR3, as DNA: TGTGCCAGCAGTCCCGGCCCGGGAACAGATACGCAGTATTTT. It codes for CASSPGPGTDTQYF. The V and J genes are TRBV5-6 and TRBJ2-3, with D perhaps matching TRBD2 (5 bases). Germline loops: CDR1 SGHDT, CDR2 YYEEEE. There are 14 residues in the CDR3. Trimming took 5 bases from V and 3 from J, leaving 13 bases between them.

This clone was detected only once. The chain is built from TRBV10-2 and TRBJ1-5, with 8 nucleotides matching TRBD1. V lost 6 bases and J lost 5; bases outside the gene matches: 3. The germline V gene encodes CDR1 WSHSY and CDR2 SAAADI. The CDR3 runs 13 residues. This CDR3 reads CASRQGDYQPQHF. CDR3 sequence (DNA): TGCGCCAGCAGACAGGGGGATTATCAGCCCCAGCATTTT.

This clone was counted a few times. The rearrangement links TRBV19 to TRBJ2-2; possible D gene TRBD2, 6 bases. Trimming removed 4 bases from V and 0 bases from J, with 12 bases in between. Germline CDR1 is LNHDA and CDR2 is SQIVND (reference sequence). The CDR3 is 16 residues long. This CDR3 reads CASSRGVQTNTGELFF. In DNA, the CDR3 is TGTGCCAGTAGTAGGGGGGTACAGACGAACACCGGGGAGCTGTTTTTT. The entire variable domain, with the rest obtained from reference TRBV19 and TRBJ2-2, is as follows: DGGITQSPKYLFRKEGQNVTLSCEQNLNHDAMYWYRQDPGQGLRLIYYSQIVNDFQKGDIAEGYSVSREKKESFPLTVTSAQKNPTAFYLCASSRGVQTNTGELFFGEGSRLTVL.

This clone was counted only a few times. The chain employs TRBV19 and TRBJ2-2, with 10 bases lining up with TRBD1. Germline V gene data show CDR1 as LNHDA and CDR2 as SQIVND (reference sequence). Germline trimming cut 4 bases from V and 5 bases from J; bases unmatched to any gene: 13. There are 18 residues in the CDR3. The chain's CDR3 is CASSSYGRTGGRTGELFF. The CDR3 DNA reads TGTGCCAGTAGTAGTTACGGCCGGACAGGGGGGAGAACCGGGGAGCTGTTTTTT.

The chain has TRBV10-2 and TRBJ1-2; TRBD1 might be the D (5 bases). CDR3 size: 16 residues. Trimming stripped 6 bases from V and 6 bases from J, with 23 bases between. Germline assignment: CDR1 WSHSY and CDR2 SAAADI. The CDR3 sequence: CASSDGRQGGTNGYTF. CDR3 nucleotides: TGCGCCAGCAGCGACGGACGTCAGGGAGGTACGAATGGCTACACCTTC.

Concerning this clone itself: Its ends do not fully match the called genes, so a read error is possible. This chain connects TRBV10-3 to TRBJ2-7, with 12 bases matching TRBD1. The germline V gene has CDR1 ENHRY and CDR2 SYGVKD. The CDR3 runs to 16 residues. Here the CDR3 DNA reads TGTGCCAGCAGTTACGGGACAGGGGGCAGCTCCTACGAGCAGTACTTC. It encodes CASSYGTGGSSYEQYF.

In its sample, this clone was seen once. The rearrangement uses TRBV28 and TRBJ1-2, with 10 bases that match TRBD1. J gave up 10 bases and V 6 bases, and 8 bases lay outside the gene matches. Germline V gene lookup returns CDR1 MDHEN and CDR2 SYDVKM. CDR3 length: 13 residues. Here the CDR3 reads CASSPGQGLAYTF. The CDR3 nucleotides read TGTGCCAGCAGCCCGGGACAGGGGCTGGCCTACACCTTC.

This rearrangement joins TRBV5-5 to TRBJ2-3; D is tentatively TRBD1 or TRBD2 (5 bases each). Germline-derived CDR1 and CDR2 are SGHKS and YYEKEE (reference sequence). The ends were cut back, 0 bases at V and 5 bases at J, with 13 bases in the middle. CDR3 length: 15 amino acids. Here the CDR3 reads CASSLVGAHIDTQYF. The CDR3 region has the DNA TGTGCCAGCAGCTTGGTCGGGGCCCATATAGATACGCAGTATTTT.

The table lists this clone with a count of one. The chain couples TRBV7-2 to TRBJ1-2, with 7 nucleotides matching TRBD1. The CDR3 totals 17 residues. With V trimmed by 5 bases and J by 1 base, 13 bases remained unmatched. Germline CDR1 SGHTA, CDR2 FQGNSA. CDR3 nucleotides: TGTGCCAGCAGCCCTCGTGGGACAGTGACGATTAACTATGGCTACACCTTC. It yields the protein CASSPRGTVTINYGYTF.

The CDR3 is CASSGGSGRTDEQFF. The CDR3 DNA reads TGTGCCAGCAGTGGGGGGAGCGGGAGGACGGATGAGCAGTTCTTC. The chain is built from TRBV27 and TRBJ2-1; 9 bases line up with TRBD2. V lost 5 bases, J lost 8 bases, and 10 bases stayed unmatched. The CDR3 has 15 amino acids. CDR1 MNHEY and CDR2 SMNVEV come from the germline V gene (reference sequence).

The chain is built from TRBV7-6 and TRBJ2-1; 10 bases are shared with TRBD2. With 5 bases clipped from V and 0 bases from J, the junction kept 4 bases outside the gene matches. Germline lookup yields CDR1 SGHVS and CDR2 FNYEAQ. The CDR3 length is 16 residues. The chain's CDR3 is CASSRTSGISYNEQFF. CDR3 DNA: TGTGCCAGCAGCCGAACTAGCGGGATCTCCTACAATGAGCAGTTCTTC.

The V call is TRBV5-1, the J call TRBJ2-2; 7 positions agree with TRBD2. Germline values: CDR1 SGHRS, CDR2 YFSETQ. After removal of 4 bases from V and 4 bases from J, the junction contained 4 bases not matched to a gene. CDR3 length: 14 amino acids. This CDR3 reads CASSPGLSTGELFF. CDR3 sequence (DNA): TGCGCCAGCAGCCCGGGACTAAGCACCGGGGAGCTGTTTTTT.

This clone was counted once. The V and J genes are TRBV6-5 and TRBJ1-1; 10 bases map to TRBD1. CDR1 and CDR2 (germline): MNHEY, SVGAGI. The length of the CDR3 is 14 residues. V was pared by 4 bases and J by 4 bases, with 3 bases of the junction left unmatched. This CDR3 is CASSWDRGATEAFF. In nucleotides, the CDR3 is TGTGCCAGCAGTTGGGACAGGGGTGCCACTGAAGCTTTCTTT.

The chain employs TRBV7-8 and TRBJ2-7; D might be TRBD1 (6 bases). The CDR3 is made up of 13 amino acids. Germline V CDR1 and CDR2: SGHVS, FQNEAQ. The ends were cut back, 5 bases at V and 5 bases at J, with 13 bases in the middle. CDR3 in amino acids: CASSLAGANEQYF. In DNA form, the CDR3 reads TGTGCCAGCAGCCTCGCAGGGGCAAACGAGCAGTACTTC.

The chain has TRBV13 and TRBJ1-1, with D possibly being TRBD1 (6 bases). The germline V gene encodes CDR1 PRHDT and CDR2 FYEKMQ (reference sequence). CDR3 length: 13 residues. V dropped 6 bases and J dropped 3 bases, with 11 bases sitting between them. The CDR3 region is CASSIQGDTEAFF. The CDR3 DNA reads TGTGCCAGCAGTATACAGGGAGACACTGAAGCTTTCTTT.

The chain joins TRBV6-5 to TRBJ2-5, with a possible D match to TRBD2 (6 bases). The CDR3 covers 13 residues. The germline gives CDR1 MNHEY, CDR2 SVGAGI. The V end was cut by 6 bases, the J end by 2 bases, with 10 bases between. CDR3: CASRLAVQETQYF. CDR3 sequence (DNA): TGTGCCAGCAGGTTAGCGGTTCAAGAGACCCAGTACTTC.

The sample holds a few counts of this clone. The J gene is TRBJ1-2, the V gene TRBV10-3; D possibly corresponds to TRBD1 (5 bases). In germline, CDR1 is ENHRY, CDR2 SYGVKD. Deletions cut 6 bases from V and 6 bases from J, with 11 bases between. The CDR3 is 12 residues long. The CDR3 region is CAISSGGDGYTF. CDR3 bases: TGTGCCATCAGCTCCGGGGGTGATGGCTACACCTTC.

V and J are TRBV9 and TRBJ1-4; D uncertain. CDR1 and CDR2 (germline): SGDLS, YYNGEE. Trimming stripped 3 bases from V and 1 base from J, with 10 bases between. This CDR3 spans 15 amino acids. The chain's CDR3 is CASSESTLTNEKLFF. The CDR3 DNA reads as TGTGCCAGCAGCGAGAGCACGCTAACTAATGAAAAACTGTTTTTT.

This clone was counted a few times. The chain employs TRBV19 and TRBJ1-4, with D perhaps TRBD1 (6 bases). The length of the CDR3 is 14 residues. CDR1 is LNHDA, CDR2 SQIVND, per germline (reference sequence). Trimming took off 8 bases at V and 6 bases at J, with 16 bases between the two ends. The DNA for the CDR3 is TGTGCCAGTCGTTCACAGGGTCAGGATGAAAAACTGTTTTTT. It yields the protein CASRSQGQDEKLFF.

The V call is TRBV19, the J call TRBJ2-1; D might be TRBD2 (5 bases). V dropped 5 bases and J dropped 0 bases, with 8 bases sitting between them. The CDR3 is 14 amino acids. CDR1 and CDR2 from the germline V gene are LNHDA and SQIVND (reference sequence). The CDR3 here is CASSDRGSYNEQFF. Written as DNA, the CDR3 is TGTGCCAGTAGTGATCGGGGCTCCTACAATGAGCAGTTCTTC.

This clone was seen more than once but under ten times. CDR3 nucleotide sequence: TGTGCCAGCAGCAGCGCGAACACCGGGGAGCTGTTTTTT. This encodes CASSSANTGELFF. The V call is TRBV7-2, the J call TRBJ2-2; no clear D gene. The CDR3 extends over 13 amino acids. Germline loops: CDR1 SGHTA, CDR2 FQGNSA. Trimming left V 5 bases short and J 0 bases short, with 4 bases between.

The chain links TRBV4-1 to TRBJ2-5; 12 bases align to TRBD2. V lost 2 bases, J lost 1 base, and 5 bases stayed unmatched. Germline CDR1 and CDR2: MGHRA and YSYEKL. CDR3 length equals 17 residues. CDR3 residues: CASSQIGLAGTQETQYF. Written as DNA, the CDR3 is TGCGCCAGCAGCCAAATCGGACTAGCGGGGACCCAAGAGACCCAGTACTTC.

This clone was observed a handful of times. The V call is TRBV5-4, the J call TRBJ2-2; TRBD1 might be the D (5 bases). The germline CDR1 and CDR2 sequences are SGHNT and YYREEE (reference sequence). V shed 0 bases and J shed 4 bases, with 22 bases lying between them. The CDR3 has 19 residues. For the CDR3, the DNA is TGTGCCAGCAGCTTGGGAGCTGGGGCGCCGGGTGTTAGCACCGGGGAGCTGTTTTTT. Residues: CASSLGAGAPGVSTGELFF.

The rearrangement joins TRBV7-9 to TRBJ1-4; 8 nucleotides agree with TRBD1. This CDR3 comprises 15 residues. V was pared by 1 base and J by 8 bases, with 6 bases of the junction left unmatched. Germline V gene lookup returns CDR1 SEHNR and CDR2 FQNEAQ (reference sequence). The CDR3 bases are TGTGCCAGCAGCTTAGGTGACAGGGGTGTAGAAAAACTGTTTTTT. Its translation is CASSLGDRGVEKLFF.

This rearrangement joins TRBV15 to TRBJ2-7; 7 bases match TRBD1. CDR1 and CDR2 from the germline V gene are LNHNV and YYDKDF (reference sequence). The V gene end was trimmed by 4 bases and the J gene end by 2 bases; junction bases not matched to a gene: 5. This CDR3 is built from 14 residues. This CDR3 is CATSIPGQTYEQYF. CDR3 sequence (DNA): TGTGCCACCAGCATTCCGGGACAGACCTACGAGCAGTACTTC.

This clone came up a few times. The rearrangement links TRBV2 to TRBJ2-1, with D perhaps matching TRBD1 (6 bases). Germline V CDR1 and CDR2: SNHLY, FYNNEI. CDR3 length: 14 amino acids. V was cut by 5 bases and J by 6 bases, with 14 bases left in between. CDR3 DNA: TGTGCCAGCAGTTGGGACAATGGGGGCAATGAGCAGTTCTTC. It codes for CASSWDNGGNEQFF.